These T cell receptor beta chains were read from a single sample in a study of identical twins. TCRdb re-analysed the 5' RACE reads in MiXCR, keeping a single row per CDR3 protein. Of a few hundred thousand distinct CDR3 sequences in the sample, 9.6% were seen once. The data were also submitted as part of a second study, on yellow fever vaccine responses in identical twins.

Sequenced input: PBMCs. The source is a woman aged 18-30 years in good health. Each CDR3 is given without its conserved first and last residue.

ARCFTGAGAPTYNEQF	TRBV12-3/TRBV12-4	TRBJ2-1
ASSPYMGNSPLH	TRBV27	TRBJ1-6
SASGTSVYEQY	TRBV20-1	TRBJ2-7
ASSVGIGENTEAF	TRBV9	TRBJ1-1
ASSDHLDRGNNSPLH	TRBV11-2	TRBJ1-6
ASSPHRSDWVDGELF	TRBV7-7	TRBJ2-2
ATLTSGGLDYEQY	TRBV28	TRBJ2-7
ASSQGGDEETQY	TRBV4-2	TRBJ2-5
ASRQIAGYTGELF	TRBV12-3/TRBV12-4	TRBJ2-2
AISDRISYEQY	TRBV10-3	TRBJ2-7
ASSFLGYGYT	TRBV25-1	TRBJ1-2
ASSYSVAPTYEQY	TRBV6-5	TRBJ2-7
ASSSNGATQY	TRBV7-2	TRBJ2-3
ASSLDALETQY	TRBV7-9	TRBJ2-5
ASRVRGRTSDYNEQF	TRBV6-1	TRBJ2-1
ASSLERGLYEQY	TRBV5-1	TRBJ2-7
ASSFRQENTIY	TRBV7-2	TRBJ1-3
ASSLGFGSYEQY	TRBV12-3/TRBV12-4	TRBJ2-7
ASSRGVPPETQY	TRBV6-2/TRBV6-3	TRBJ2-5
ATSSMRDSLYEQY	TRBV15	TRBJ2-7
SVQTSGTPLGAF	TRBV29-1	TRBJ1-1
ASSSWAVGEQY	TRBV27	TRBJ2-7
ASSSLSVEAF	TRBV11-2	TRBJ1-1
ASSSHLVF	TRBV7-9	TRBJ2-1
SVEHRDRGSYEQY	TRBV29-1	TRBJ2-7
ASSVTSGNLYNEQF	TRBV6-1	TRBJ2-1
ASSVEGLANEQF	TRBV9	TRBJ2-1
SARDPGQGYQPQH	TRBV20-1	TRBJ1-5
ASSLNPRGAQY	TRBV7-3	TRBJ2-5
ASSSWGVNQPQH	TRBV12-3/TRBV12-4	TRBJ1-5
ASSFTGGRNSPLH	TRBV6-5	TRBJ1-6
ASSDNAGGNTGELF	TRBV2	TRBJ2-2
ASSPTGHSDEQY	TRBV6-2/TRBV6-3	TRBJ2-7
ASSVAIGTGELF	TRBV12-3/TRBV12-4	TRBJ2-2
ASSIFSGGGVDEQF	TRBV12-3/TRBV12-4	TRBJ2-1
ASSRSGGNYETQY	TRBV7-3	TRBJ2-5
SVVAETGELF	TRBV29-1	TRBJ2-2
ASSVPTSGGLPYEQY	TRBV7-2	TRBJ2-7
ASEGDGETQY	TRBV2	TRBJ2-5
ASSLPGTGNSPLH	TRBV28	TRBJ1-6
ASSPRGINYGYT	TRBV7-2	TRBJ1-2
ATPVEVGETQY	TRBV7-9	TRBJ2-5
ASSQDPPTTTGELF	TRBV4-3	TRBJ2-2
ASSTGQGSSYEQY	TRBV7-9	TRBJ2-7
ASSPRAYSYEQY	TRBV7-2	TRBJ2-7
ASSQDYPDRSPLH	TRBV3-1	TRBJ1-6
ATSGRLSSYEQY	TRBV15	TRBJ2-7
ASSRSGYRKETQY	TRBV7-9	TRBJ2-5
SASSLAGGPGYNEQF	TRBV20-1	TRBJ2-1
AIGTSGLSYEQY	TRBV10-3	TRBJ2-7
SARLAGRADTQY	TRBV20-1	TRBJ2-3
ASSWGLAGDTGELF	TRBV5-6	TRBJ2-2
ASSVTDYGYT	TRBV5-1	TRBJ1-2
ASSNPGETQY	TRBV2	TRBJ2-5
AWNQGSDTQY	TRBV30	TRBJ2-3
ASSVGRLAGGNEQF	TRBV9	TRBJ2-1
ASSLRGSNQPQH	TRBV12-3/TRBV12-4	TRBJ1-5
ASSPRGGPLTINEQF	TRBV9	TRBJ2-1
ASSPGAGKLF	TRBV6-5	TRBJ1-4
AISDRNRGADTQY	TRBV10-3	TRBJ2-3